The rows below give T cell receptor beta chains drawn from one sample of a study of radiation and T cells in renal cell carcinoma. Data came from immunoSEQ multiplex PCR; TCRdb stores just in-frame clones and leaves some out. The sample shows some 150,000 clones, about 88% of them seen only once. The sample consisted of blood, taken from a patient whose treatment included radiotherapy and nephrectomy. The receptor set was obtained from a woman in her fifties or sixties with renal cell carcinoma. CDR3s include the opening cysteine and the closing phenylalanine or tryptophan. The D gene is left open where the match is weak. For some rows the clone size is stated as once, few or many, or as a class when expanded; others skip it.

j_gene	len	abundance	v_gene	d_gene	CDR3aa	CDR3nt
TRBJ1-2	16	once	TRBV14	.	CASSARMRGNLYGYTF	TGTGCCAGCAGCGCCCGAATGCGGGGGAATCTCTATGGCTACACCTTC
TRBJ2-1	13	once	TRBV29-1	TRBD2	CSVQAGVYNEQFF	TGCAGCGTTCAAGCGGGGGTATACAATGAGCAGTTCTTC
TRBJ2-4	16	.	TRBV7-3	TRBD2	CASSLSASGGKNIQYF	TGTGCCAGCAGCTTATCGGCTAGCGGGGGAAAAAACATTCAGTACTTC
TRBJ1-4	15	.	TRBV7-3	.	CASSKQGGLDEKLFF	TGTGCCAGCAGCAAACAGGGTGGGCTAGACGAAAAACTGTTTTTT
TRBJ2-1	16	.	TRBV28	TRBD2	CASSGTSGRPYNEQFF	TGTGCCAGCAGTGGGACTAGCGGGAGGCCTTACAATGAGCAGTTCTTC
TRBJ2-5	13	once	TRBV7-2	.	CASSLEIEAALYF	TGTGCCAGCAGCTTAGAAATAGAGGCCGCGCTGTACTTC
TRBJ2-5	13	once	TRBV30	.	CAYAHPGWETQYF	TGTGCCTACGCCCATCCTGGGTGGGAGACCCAGTACTTC
TRBJ1-1	11	.	TRBV19	.	CASSIAGGAFF	TGTGCCAGTAGTATAGCTGGGGGAGCTTTCTTT
TRBJ2-2	14	.	TRBV19	.	CASKWEPNTGELFF	TGTGCCAGTAAGTGGGAGCCGAACACCGGGGAGCTGTTTTTT
TRBJ1-1	16	.	TRBV7-9	TRBD1	CASSLVGDSLETEAFF	TGTGCCAGCAGCTTAGTTGGGGACAGTTTGGAGACTGAAGCTTTCTTT
TRBJ2-1	16	.	TRBV9	TRBD2	CASSVVGGGVYNEQFF	TGTGCCAGCAGCGTAGTTGGGGGAGGGGTCTACAATGAGCAGTTCTTC
TRBJ1-5	15	.	TRBV10-3	.	CAISDYRVGDQPQHF	TGTGCCATCAGTGACTATCGGGTAGGCGATCAGCCCCAGCATTTT
TRBJ2-1	13	.	TRBV7-9	.	CASSVGPLGEQFF	TGTGCCAGCAGCGTAGGACCGCTGGGAGAGCAGTTCTTC
TRBJ2-3	13	.	TRBV7-2	.	CASNRGGTDTQYF	TGTGCCAGCAACCGAGGCGGCACAGATACGCAGTATTTT
TRBJ2-7	14	.	TRBV2	TRBD1	CASSVRQGASEQYF	TGTGCCAGCAGTGTAAGGCAGGGGGCGTCCGAGCAGTACTTC
TRBJ1-2	13	.	TRBV6-1	.	CASSEASRIGYTF	TGTGCCAGCAGTGAAGCATCGCGAATCGGCTACACCTTC
TRBJ2-7	14	.	TRBV6-5	.	CASRRGTGDAEQYF	TGTGCCAGCCGAAGGGGGACGGGGGATGCCGAGCAGTACTTC
TRBJ1-1	13	few	TRBV6-1	TRBD1	CASSSQGATEAFF	TGTGCCAGCAGTTCCCAGGGGGCCACTGAAGCTTTCTTT
TRBJ2-2	14	.	TRBV6-6	TRBD2	CASSYSTSPGELFF	TGTGCCAGCAGTTACTCGACTAGCCCCGGGGAGCTGTTTTTT
TRBJ2-1	15	.	TRBV5-4	TRBD2	CASSPLAGGYNEQFF	TGTGCCAGCAGCCCACTAGCGGGGGGGTACAATGAGCAGTTCTTC
TRBJ1-1	13	.	TRBV6-5	.	CASSSGPNTEAFF	TGTGCCAGCAGTTCGGGGCCGAACACTGAAGCTTTCTTT
TRBJ2-7	15	.	TRBV14	.	CASSQAKQIYYEQYF	TGTGCCAGCAGCCAAGCGAAACAGATCTACTACGAGCAGTACTTC
TRBJ2-7	14	.	TRBV7-2	TRBD1	CASRNRGQGYEQYF	TGTGCCAGCAGAAACCGAGGACAGGGCTACGAGCAGTACTTC
TRBJ1-1	16	.	TRBV4-3	TRBD1	CASSQDRGQENAEAFF	TGCGCCAGCAGCCAGGACAGGGGCCAAGAGAACGCTGAAGCTTTCTTT
TRBJ2-7	16	.	TRBV5-4	TRBD1	CASSPGGGQGLYEQYF	TGTGCCAGCAGCCCAGGGGGGGGACAGGGGTTATACGAGCAGTACTTC
TRBJ2-2	16	.	TRBV7-9	TRBD1	CASSQPGQPNTGELFF	TGTGCCAGCAGCCAACCGGGACAGCCGAACACCGGGGAGCTGTTTTTT
TRBJ1-1	13	.	TRBV7-2	.	CASEGGTGAEAFF	TGTGCCAGCGAGGGGGGCACGGGGGCTGAAGCTTTCTTT
TRBJ2-5	14	.	TRBV14	.	CASSPAGVQETQYF	TGTGCCAGCAGCCCGGCAGGGGTCCAAGAGACCCAGTACTTC
TRBJ1-5	15	.	TRBV18	TRBD1	CASSRQGASNQPQHF	TGTGCCAGCTCACGACAGGGGGCGAGCAATCAGCCCCAGCATTTT
TRBJ1-4	16	.	TRBV7-9	.	CASSLIGGRLSEKLFF	TGTGCCAGCAGCTTAATTGGGGGGCGCCTAAGTGAAAAACTGTTTTTT
TRBJ2-7	10	.	TRBV11-2	.	CASSSYEQYF	TGTGCCAGCAGCTCCTACGAGCAGTACTTC
TRBJ2-7	14	.	TRBV5-1	TRBD2	CASLREIASYEQYF	TGCGCCAGCCTGCGGGAGATAGCCTCCTACGAGCAGTACTTC
TRBJ1-5	14	.	TRBV7-2	.	CASSYSGWGQPQHF	TGTGCCAGCAGCTATAGCGGCTGGGGTCAGCCCCAGCATTTT
TRBJ1-2	16	.	TRBV18	TRBD1	CASSPIPGGINYGYTF	TGTGCCAGCTCACCAATACCAGGGGGAATTAACTATGGCTACACCTTC
TRBJ2-5	16	.	TRBV9	.	CASSPGDTTLSETQYF	TGTGCCAGCAGCCCGGGGGACACAACGCTCTCCGAGACCCAGTACTTC
TRBJ1-4	16	.	TRBV11-2	TRBD1	CASSRRLGQGGEKLFF	TGTGCCAGCAGCCGTCGACTGGGACAGGGTGGAGAAAAACTGTTTTTT
TRBJ2-3	16	.	TRBV11-1	TRBD2	CASSLSGAGTTDTQYF	TGTGCCAGCAGCTTGAGCGGGGCAGGGACCACAGATACGCAGTATTTT
TRBJ1-1	15	.	TRBV18	.	CASSPLSTVELGAFF	TGTGCCAGCTCACCCCTGAGCACAGTCGAACTGGGAGCTTTCTTT
TRBJ1-1	12	.	TRBV7-2	.	CASSLWTDEAFF	TGTGCCAGCAGCTTATGGACAGATGAAGCTTTCTTT
TRBJ2-7	18	.	TRBV7-9	TRBD2	CASSRRRGLAGDSYEQYF	TGTGCCAGCAGCCGGCGTAGAGGACTAGCGGGGGACTCCTACGAGCAGTACTTC
TRBJ2-2	14	.	TRBV11-2	.	CASSLGRLNGELFF	TGTGCCAGCAGCTTAGGGAGGTTGAACGGGGAGCTGTTTTTT
TRBJ1-2	14	.	TRBV28	.	CASSSPGADYGYTF	TGTGCCAGCAGTTCCCCCGGCGCGGACTATGGCTACACCTTC
TRBJ1-4	15	.	TRBV7-9	.	CASSLGQENNEKLFF	TGTGCCAGCAGCTTAGGGCAGGAAAATAATGAAAAACTGTTTTTT
TRBJ1-6	17	.	TRBV5-6	.	CASSGALQGNRGSPLHF	TGTGCCAGCAGCGGTGCCCTCCAAGGGAATCGCGGTTCACCCCTCCACTTT
TRBJ1-5	13	.	TRBV27	.	CASSLSMGQPQHF	TGTGCCAGCAGTTTATCGATGGGTCAGCCCCAGCATTTT
TRBJ2-3	15	once	TRBV5-4	TRBD1	CASSGRTGTTDTQYF	TGTGCCAGCAGCGGACGGACAGGTACAACAGATACGCAGTATTTT
TRBJ2-7	11	once	TRBV27	.	CASSSGDEQYF	TGTGCCAGCAGTTCCGGGGACGAGCAGTACTTC
TRBJ1-3	20	.	TRBV27	.	CASSLSTRDKKSSSGNTIYF	TGTGCCAGCAGTTTATCAACTCGGGACAAAAAATCCAGCTCTGGAAACACCATATATTTT
TRBJ2-2	17	.	TRBV9	TRBD2	CASSVGTSGRGTGELFF	TGTGCCAGCAGCGTAGGGACTAGCGGGAGGGGTACCGGGGAGCTGTTTTTT
TRBJ2-1	11	once	TRBV7-5	.	CARSLGFEQFF	TGTGCCAGAAGCTTGGGCTTTGAGCAGTTCTTC